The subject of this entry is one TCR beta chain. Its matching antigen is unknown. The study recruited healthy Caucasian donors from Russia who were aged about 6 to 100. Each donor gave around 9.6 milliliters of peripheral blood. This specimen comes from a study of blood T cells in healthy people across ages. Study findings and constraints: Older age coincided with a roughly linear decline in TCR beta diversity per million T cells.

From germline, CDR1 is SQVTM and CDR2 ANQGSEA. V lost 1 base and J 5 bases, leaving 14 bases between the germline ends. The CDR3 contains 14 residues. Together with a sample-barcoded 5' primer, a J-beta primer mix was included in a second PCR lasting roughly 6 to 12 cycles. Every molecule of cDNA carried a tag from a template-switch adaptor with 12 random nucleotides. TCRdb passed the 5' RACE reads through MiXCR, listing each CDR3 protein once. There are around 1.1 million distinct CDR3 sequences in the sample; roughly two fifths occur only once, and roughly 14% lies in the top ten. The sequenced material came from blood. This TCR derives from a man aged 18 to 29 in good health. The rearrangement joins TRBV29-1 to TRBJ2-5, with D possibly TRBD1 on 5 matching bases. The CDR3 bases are TGCAGCGTTGAAGCCTCAACAGGTTTGGAGACCCAGTACTTC. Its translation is CSVEASTGLETQYF.